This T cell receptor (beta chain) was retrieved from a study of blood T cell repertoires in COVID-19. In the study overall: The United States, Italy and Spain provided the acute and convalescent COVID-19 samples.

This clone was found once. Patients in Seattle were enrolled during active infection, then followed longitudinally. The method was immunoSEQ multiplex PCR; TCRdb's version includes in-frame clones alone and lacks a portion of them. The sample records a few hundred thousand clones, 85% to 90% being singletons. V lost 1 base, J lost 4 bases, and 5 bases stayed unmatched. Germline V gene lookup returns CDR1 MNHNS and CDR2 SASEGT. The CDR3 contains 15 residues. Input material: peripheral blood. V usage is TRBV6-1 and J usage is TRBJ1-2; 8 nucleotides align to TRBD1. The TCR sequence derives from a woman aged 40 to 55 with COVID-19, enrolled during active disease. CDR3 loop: CASSEGAGGIYGYTF. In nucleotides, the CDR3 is TGTGCCAGCAGTGAAGGGGCAGGGGGCATCTATGGCTACACCTTC.